The 32 T cell receptor beta chains reported below all come from one sample, sequenced in a study of blood T cell repertoires in COVID-19. The assay was immunoSEQ multiplex PCR, and TCRdb's table has in-frame clones only and misses some. The repertoire holds tens of thousands of clones, approximately 85% seen once, with less than 45% in the top ten. Sequencing used peripheral blood. The receptors were gathered from a human donor in a cohort sampled during active COVID-19.

The chain carries TRBV3-1 (or the pseudogene TRBV3-2) and TRBJ1-6; no firm D call. The CDR3 is 14 residues long. Per the germline V gene, CDR1 is LGHDT and CDR2 is YNNKEL (reference sequence). Trimming cost V 6 bases and J 3 bases, with 9 bases left between them. The CDR3: CASRPNSYNSPLHF. CDR3 sequence (DNA): TGTGCCAGCAGGCCAAACAGCTATAATTCACCCCTCCACTTT.

V and J are TRBV7-3 and TRBJ1-1; 10 bases are a match to TRBD1. Trimming removed 5 bases from V and 3 bases from J; junction bases left unmatched: 3. The CDR3 sequence is 14 residues long. Germline CDR1 SGHTA, CDR2 FQGTGA. For the CDR3, the DNA is TGTGCCAGCAGCCGACAGGGGGCCGACACTGAAGCTTTCTTT. Its translation is CASSRQGADTEAFF.

This chain uses TRBV19 with TRBJ2-7; tentatively, D is TRBD1 (6 bases). Per germline, CDR1 LNHDA and CDR2 SQIVND (reference sequence). Trimming shortened V by 1 base and J by 2 bases, and 12 bases separated the two germline ends. The CDR3 runs to 15 residues. The CDR3 region is CASSIGSQGPYEQYF. CDR3 DNA: TGTGCCAGTAGTATAGGGTCCCAGGGGCCCTACGAGCAGTACTTC.

The rearrangement uses TRBV27 and TRBJ2-3; 8 nucleotides align to TRBD2. With 2 bases clipped from V and 3 bases from J, the junction kept 4 bases outside the gene matches. CDR1 is MNHEY, CDR2 SMNVEV, per germline (reference sequence). CDR3 length equals 15 residues. The CDR3 DNA reads TGTGCCAGCAGTTTACAGGCGGGGGGTACAGATACGCAGTATTTT. Translated: CASSLQAGGTDTQYF.

V is TRBV19 and J is TRBJ2-5; 8 bases align to TRBD2. J was trimmed by 2 bases and V by 5 bases; bases with no gene match: 13. Germline V gives CDR1 LNHDA, CDR2 SQIVND (reference sequence). The CDR3 is made up of 17 amino acids. CDR3 loop: CASSSRGGFPGQETQYF. CDR3 in DNA: TGTGCCAGTAGTTCCCGGGGGGGGTTCCCAGGGCAAGAGACCCAGTACTTC. Full variable domain (rest looked up from reference TRBV19 and TRBJ2-5): DGGITQSPKYLFRKEGQNVTLSCEQNLNHDAMYWYRQDPGQGLRLIYYSQIVNDFQKGDIAEGYSVSREKKESFPLTVTSAQKNPTAFYLCASSSRGGFPGQETQYFGPGTRLLVL.

The chain uses TRBV5-4 and TRBJ1-1, with 7 nucleotides matching TRBD1. This CDR3 contains 14 residues. V was clipped by 5 bases and J by 6 bases; unmatched bases: 10. Germline CDR1 reads SGHNT; CDR2 reads YYREEE (reference sequence). The CDR3, as DNA: TGTGCCAGCAGTTCTAACAGGGGACAAGCTGAAGCTTTCTTT. Translation: CASSSNRGQAEAFF.

The chain combines TRBV10-3 with TRBJ2-5; 10 bases match TRBD2. The ends lost 3 bases at V and 7 bases at J; junction bases unmatched: 11. This CDR3 region has 16 residues. The germline CDR1 and CDR2 sequences are ENHRY and SYGVKD. The CDR3 sequence: CAISDLSGGGRVTQYF. The CDR3 DNA reads as TGTGCCATCAGTGACCTCAGCGGGGGGGGCCGGGTGACCCAGTACTTC.

The table lists this clone with a count of one. The chain carries TRBV27 and TRBJ1-2, with 7 bases lining up with TRBD1. CDR3 size: 15 residues. In germline, CDR1 is MNHEY, CDR2 SMNVEV (reference sequence). The junction had 11 bases not matched to a gene; V was cut back by 5 bases and J by 5 bases. CDR3 residues: CASSPRRTGAYGYTF. Written as DNA, the CDR3 is TGTGCCAGCAGTCCACGGAGAACAGGGGCTTATGGCTACACCTTC.

The rearrangement joins TRBV7-2 to TRBJ2-1; D uncertain. The germline V and J ends were trimmed by 3 bases and 1 base, with 10 bases remaining between them. Germline V gives CDR1 SGHTA, CDR2 FQGNSA. The CDR3 has 15 amino acids. CDR3 loop: CASSLTVRSYNEQFF. CDR3 DNA sequence: TGTGCCAGCAGCTTGACCGTCAGGTCCTACAATGAGCAGTTCTTC.

The chain carries TRBV19 and TRBJ2-1, with 8 bases fitting TRBD1. Germline CDR1 is LNHDA and CDR2 is SQIVND (reference sequence). V lost 4 bases to trimming and J lost 0 bases; unmatched junction nucleotides: 8. This CDR3 has 17 residues. CDR3 DNA sequence: TGTGCCAGTAGTAACCCGACAGGGGTCAGCTCCTACAATGAGCAGTTCTTC. Its translation: CASSNPTGVSSYNEQFF.

V usage is TRBV6-6 and J usage is TRBJ1-2; D perhaps matches TRBD1 (5 bases). V dropped 7 bases and J dropped 0 bases, with 12 bases sitting between them. Germline-derived CDR1 and CDR2 are MNHNY and SVGAGI (reference sequence). The CDR3 is 14 residues long. CDR3 residues: CASTQWTPNYGYTF. The DNA of the CDR3 is TGTGCCAGCACTCAGTGGACACCTAACTATGGCTACACCTTC.

V and J are TRBV7-3 and TRBJ2-5; 7 bases line up with TRBD2. The CDR3 extends over 13 amino acids. After removal of 4 bases from V and 3 bases from J, the junction contained 2 bases not matched to a gene. From germline, CDR1 is SGHTA and CDR2 FQGTGA. The CDR3 here is CASSSSGKETQYF. The CDR3 nucleotides read TGTGCCAGCAGCTCTAGCGGCAAAGAGACCCAGTACTTC.

The V gene is TRBV7-3, the J gene TRBJ2-3, with 8 bases that match TRBD1. Trimming cost V 5 bases and J 9 bases; bases outside gene matches: 4. The germline V gene encodes CDR1 SGHTA and CDR2 FQGTGA. CDR3 length equals 12 residues. The CDR3 loop is CASSTQGGTQYF. The CDR3 bases are TGTGCCAGCAGCACACAGGGGGGCACGCAGTATTTT.

The gene calls are TRBV4-2 and TRBJ1-4; 8 bases fit TRBD1. Per the germline V gene, CDR1 is LGHNA and CDR2 is YNFKEQ. The CDR3 is made up of 15 amino acids. J lost 5 bases, V lost 2 bases, and 4 bases had no gene match. DNA of the CDR3: TGTGCCAGCAGCCAACCGGGACAGGCAAATGAAAAACTGTTTTTT. Its translation is CASSQPGQANEKLFF.

The chain uses TRBV11-3 and TRBJ2-2; the D gene is possibly TRBD1 (6 bases). Trimming pared 5 bases from V and 4 bases from J, leaving 14 bases between. The CDR3 is made up of 15 amino acids. Per germline, CDR1 SGHNT and CDR2 YENEEA. Written as DNA, the CDR3 is TGTGCCAGCAGCCGCAGACAGGACCTCACCGGGGAGCTGTTTTTT. This codes for CASSRRQDLTGELFF.

In this sample, this clone turned up a few times. This chain uses TRBV2 with TRBJ2-2; D is undetermined. Germline V gives CDR1 SNHLY, CDR2 FYNNEI. The CDR3 spans 14 residues. Trimming left V 6 bases short and J 6 bases short, with 14 bases between. CDR3 protein: CASSPLSSAGELFF. The CDR3 DNA reads as TGTGCCAGCAGCCCTCTGTCGTCTGCCGGGGAGCTGTTTTTT.

This chain uses TRBV7-2 with TRBJ2-3, with TRBD2 matching over 11 bases. V trimming: 5 bases; J trimming: 3 bases; junction bases outside the gene matches: 10. Germline loops: CDR1 SGHTA, CDR2 FQGNSA. This CDR3 has 17 residues. CDR3 nucleotide sequence: TGTGCCAGCAGCCAGGGACTAGCGGCTTCCCGGACAGATACGCAGTATTTT. Translated, it gives CASSQGLAASRTDTQYF.

This chain uses TRBV9 with TRBJ2-3; 13 bases agree with TRBD2. Germline V lookup: CDR1 SGDLS, CDR2 YYNGEE. The J segment lost 4 bases and the V segment lost 4 bases, leaving 12 bases of the junction unmatched. The CDR3 extends over 18 amino acids. The CDR3 DNA reads as TGTGCCAGCAGCCCCGGACTAGCGGGAGAGCTCGTTGCAGATACGCAGTATTTT. Amino acids: CASSPGLAGELVADTQYF.

The genes are TRBV5-1 and TRBJ2-3; D might be TRBD1 (5 bases). Trimming took 0 bases from V and 4 from J, leaving 12 bases between them. The CDR3 loop spans 15 amino acids. Germline CDR1 reads SGHRS; CDR2 reads YFSETQ. The CDR3 coding sequence is TGCGCCAGCAGCTTGGAAGGGGCGGCCGCAGATACGCAGTATTTT. This sequence encodes CASSLEGAAADTQYF.

This clone was observed once. CDR3 sequence (DNA): TGTGCCAGTAGTATCGACAGGGGTAACTATGGCTACACCTTC. Amino acid sequence: CASSIDRGNYGYTF. V is TRBV19 and J is TRBJ1-2; TRBD1 matches 8 bases. The ends lost 3 bases at V and 1 base at J; junction bases unmatched: 1. Germline V gives CDR1 LNHDA, CDR2 SQIVND (reference sequence). The CDR3 runs 14 residues. Full variable domain (rest looked up from reference TRBV19 and TRBJ1-2): DGGITQSPKYLFRKEGQNVTLSCEQNLNHDAMYWYRQDPGQGLRLIYYSQIVNDFQKGDIAEGYSVSREKKESFPLTVTSAQKNPTAFYLCASSIDRGNYGYTFGSGTRLTVV.

This sequence joins TRBV6-1 and TRBJ1-2, with 7 bases fitting TRBD1. The CDR3 is made up of 14 amino acids. J gave up 4 bases and V 2 bases, and 4 bases lay outside the gene matches. The germline V gene encodes CDR1 MNHNS and CDR2 SASEGT. CDR3 residues: CASSEQGQSYGYTF. As DNA, the CDR3 is TGTGCCAGCAGTGAACAGGGACAGTCCTATGGCTACACCTTC.

This CDR3 reads CASSPGQSSYNEQFF. For the CDR3, the DNA is TGCGCCAGCAGCCCGGGACAGAGCTCCTACAATGAGCAGTTCTTC. This chain joins TRBV5-1 and TRBJ2-1; 7 nucleotides align to TRBD1. J gave up 0 bases and V 4 bases, and 4 bases lay outside the gene matches. This CDR3 has 15 amino acids. Per the germline V gene, CDR1 is SGHRS and CDR2 is YFSETQ.

V and J are TRBV28 and TRBJ2-2; TRBD1 matches at 7 bases. The CDR3 spans 17 residues. The germline V gene encodes CDR1 MDHEN and CDR2 SYDVKM. Trimming cost V 5 bases and J 0 bases; bases outside gene matches: 9. CDR3 protein: CASSPATGAANTGELFF. In DNA form, the CDR3 reads TGTGCCAGCAGTCCGGCAACAGGGGCGGCGAACACCGGGGAGCTGTTTTTT.

The chain carries TRBV27 and TRBJ2-1; TRBD1 matches at 8 bases. Looked up from germline, CDR1 is MNHEY and CDR2 is SMNVEV (reference sequence). V trimming: 6 bases; J trimming: 4 bases; junction bases outside the gene matches: 5. The CDR3 has 14 residues. In nucleotides, the CDR3 is TGTGCCAGCAGAGGACAGGGTTGGTACAATGAGCAGTTCTTC. Encoded protein: CASRGQGWYNEQFF.

The CDR3 loop reads CASSQDDYGYTF. The CDR3 bases are TGTGCCAGCAGCCAAGACGACTATGGCTACACCTTC. The rearrangement uses TRBV14 and TRBJ1-2; D is unresolved. Germline CDR1 reads SGHDN; CDR2 reads FVKESK. There are 12 residues in the CDR3. V was shortened by 0 bases and J by 3 bases, with 2 bases between the two germline ends. The entire variable domain, with the rest obtained from reference TRBV14 and TRBJ1-2, is as follows: EAGVTQFPSHSVIEKGQTVTLRCDPISGHDNLYWYRRVMGKEIKFLLHFVKESKQDESGMPNNRFLAERTGGTYSTLKVQPAELEDSGVYFCASSQDDYGYTFGSGTRLTVV.

This clone turned up a few times. The rearrangement joins TRBV28 to TRBJ1-5; TRBD1 aligns across 7 bases. The trim removed 3 bases at V and 3 bases at J, leaving 5 bases unmatched. This CDR3 is 15 amino acids long. CDR1 and CDR2 from the germline V gene are MDHEN and SYDVKM. The CDR3 loop reads CASSFRGGVNQPQHF. The CDR3 nucleotides read TGTGCCAGCAGTTTTAGAGGGGGCGTCAATCAGCCCCAGCATTTT.

The sample holds one count of this clone. The rearrangement links TRBV12-3 or TRBV12-4 to TRBJ1-2; TRBD1 might be the D (5 bases). Trimming pared 4 bases from V and 0 bases from J, leaving 6 bases between. The length of the CDR3 is 13 residues. The CDR3, as DNA: TGTGCCAGCAGTTGGGGGGCTAACTATGGCTACACCTTC. Translation gives CASSWGANYGYTF.

This sequence joins TRBV7-9 and TRBJ1-1, with 8 bases fitting TRBD1. This CDR3 spans 14 amino acids. The germline gives CDR1 SEHNR, CDR2 FQNEAQ (reference sequence). Trimming cost V 6 bases and J 1 base; bases outside gene matches: 4. CDR3 DNA sequence: TGTGCCAGCAGACAGGGGGTAACGAACACTGAAGCTTTCTTT. Translated, it gives CASRQGVTNTEAFF.

J is TRBJ2-3 and V is TRBV19; D gene uncertain. CDR1 is LNHDA, CDR2 SQIVND, per germline (reference sequence). The CDR3 spans 15 residues. Trimming cost V 1 base and J 0 bases, with 8 bases left between them. Written as DNA, the CDR3 is TGTGCCAGTAGTATAGGAGGAACTAGCACAGATACGCAGTATTTT. This codes for CASSIGGTSTDTQYF.

The sample holds one count of this clone. The chain couples TRBV3-1 (or the pseudogene TRBV3-2) to TRBJ2-5; a weak D match, TRBD2 (5 bases). Trimming left V 3 bases short and J 2 bases short, with 10 bases between. Germline V gene lookup returns CDR1 LGHDT and CDR2 YNNKEL (reference sequence). This CDR3 has 14 residues. The CDR3 region is CASSHLTGQETQYF. The DNA for the CDR3 is TGTGCCAGCAGCCATTTGACGGGACAAGAGACCCAGTACTTC.

The gene calls are TRBV6-2 or TRBV6-3 and TRBJ1-1; the D is unclear. Trimming left V 5 bases short and J 0 bases short, with 4 bases between. The CDR3 runs to 12 residues. Germline V lookup: CDR1 MNHEY, CDR2 SVGEGT. CDR3 amino acids: CASSPMNTEAFF. CDR3 nucleotide sequence: TGTGCCAGCAGTCCAATGAACACTGAAGCTTTCTTT.

A remark on this clone: The junction departs from the called germline gene at one end, perhaps through a read error. This rearrangement joins TRBV6-5 to TRBJ1-5, with a tentative D call TRBD1 (5 bases). CDR1 is MNHEY, CDR2 SVGAGI, per germline. This CDR3 has 16 residues. The DNA for the CDR3 is TGTGCCAGCAGTTCCCGCCGGCAGGGTAGCTATCAGCCCCAGCATTTT. Translation gives CASSSRRQGSYQPQHF.